This T cell receptor (beta chain) was retrieved from a study of cytomegalovirus exposure and HLA in healthy donors. Study outcomes and limitations: By a later analysis, the bulk of CMV-associated TCR beta chains appeared HLA-restricted.

PCR involved 60 Vbeta and 13 Jbeta primers. TCRdb's copy holds only in-frame clones and misses some; the assay was immunoSEQ multiplex PCR. The sample lists fewer than 200,000 clones, around three quarters occurring once. V shed 7 bases and J 2 bases; nucleotides not matched to a gene: 8. This CDR3 is 14 amino acids long. Germline V gene data show CDR1 as ENHRY and CDR2 as SYGVKD. Comment on this clone: Its antigen is as yet unknown.

The gene calls are TRBV10-3 and TRBJ2-7, with 7 bases that match TRBD1. This clonotype was obtained from a man aged 35 to 55 in good health and CMV-seropositive. The sequenced material came from PBMCs. This chain's CDR3 is CAIKKAGTAYEQYF. CDR3 sequence (DNA): TGTGCCATCAAGAAGGCCGGGACAGCCTACGAGCAGTACTTC.